This T cell receptor (beta chain) derives from a study of CD8 T cells in Susac syndrome (dated by TCRdb to between 2017 and 2020). For context, the study as a whole: Repertoire sequencing was used to test whether CD8+ T cell activation and differentiation in Susac syndrome was antigen driven.

Study-wide findings and limitations: The number of individuals in the TCR sequencing and HLA analysis was acknowledged as relatively small.

RNA was extracted using the RNeasy kit, and about 0.45 to 1 ug of the RNA was reverse transcribed with random hexamers. The immunoSEQ multiplex PCR assay, which covers 54 Vbeta and 13 Jbeta segments, was used to amplify TCR beta CDR3 regions. PCR amplification bias was corrected by using a synthetic template baseline for primer optimization and computational correction. In the source study's methods: Reads were assigned to V, D and J genes according to IMGT and analyzed in immunoSEQ Analyzer, with only productive sequences retained. Clonality was computed as one minus Shannon entropy normalized by log2 of the number of productive unique sequences. For each patient and control, public and private clones were evaluated within the 100 most prevalent clones. Clones were defined as Susac-specific if absent from the healthy and MS cohorts, from roughly 1,100 published viral clones and from other ImmuneACCESS disease sequences. TCRdb redid the processing of the public reads, applying fastp at Q25 and MiXCR, and retained in-frame beta chains. Rows with a matching CDR3 protein are joined into one entry that keeps the most common DNA and genes. TCRdb assigned the V and J calls; the authors' analysis was not used. Within this sample are 140,000 or so distinct CDR3 sequences, with around 94% of them counted one time only. 0.084% of the sample is in the top ten clones.

High-throughput TCR beta sequencing profiled peripheral blood CD8+ and CD4+ T cells from healthy donors, Susac syndrome patients and multiple sclerosis patients. The healthy donors served as controls matched for age and sex. CD8+ TEMRA cells were enriched by FACS, while bulk CD8+ and CD4+ T cells were purified by magnetic negative isolation. Blood was drawn into EDTA tubes, processed within 24 hours, and PBMCs were isolated by density gradient centrifugation. PBMCs destined for TCR sequencing were cryopreserved in liquid nitrogen and later thawed in a 37 °C water bath. Purity of sorted or isolated CD4+, CD8+ and CD8+ TEMRA cells was at least 90%. Comments on this clonotype: Its antigen specificity is not known. No much larger clone exists at a distance of one base, and base qualities are not known.

The CDR3 holds 14 amino acids from the cysteine to the phenylalanine. Of all the DNA, just the CDR3 is kept, 42 bases in frame from base 1. Per the germline V gene (reference sequence), SEHNR is the CDR1 and FQNEAQ is the CDR2. V is trimmed back by 5 bases and J by 7 bases, and the junction contains 7 bases that no gene match accounts for. The sample consisted of CD4+ T cells from PBMCs. In this chain, TRBV7-9 is recombined with TRBJ2-4; a stretch of 8 junction bases matches TRBD1. The origin of this receptor is a human donor in good health. In nucleotides, the sequence is TGTGCCAGCAGCCCGAGCCGACAGGGGAACATTCAGTACTTC. It encodes CASSPSRQGNIQYF.